The clone carrying this TCR beta chain was seen a single time. No antigen is known for it. The sample is drawn from a study of CD4 T cells in relation to SARS-CoV-2 and coronaviruses. About the research overall: After roughly 11 days of antigen culture, PBMC TCR beta CDR3s were sequenced.

The germline V gene encodes CDR1 GTSNPN and CDR2 SVGIG (reference sequence). This CDR3 is 13 amino acids long. Between the trimmed V and J ends, which lost 0 bases and 1 base, there was a span of 3 bases. Sequencing used immunoSEQ multiplex PCR; TCRdb keeps in-frame clones, though not all of them. The sample consists of 36,000 or so clones, around 80% of them appearing once. This rearrangement joins TRBV30 to TRBJ2-2; D gene uncertain. Material for sequencing was memory CD4+ T cells from PBMCs, cultured in vitro. This TCR was recovered from an adult with COVID-19. CDR3 in DNA: TGTGCCTGGAGTGTGAGGAACACCGGGGAGCTGTTTTTT. This codes for CAWSVRNTGELFF.